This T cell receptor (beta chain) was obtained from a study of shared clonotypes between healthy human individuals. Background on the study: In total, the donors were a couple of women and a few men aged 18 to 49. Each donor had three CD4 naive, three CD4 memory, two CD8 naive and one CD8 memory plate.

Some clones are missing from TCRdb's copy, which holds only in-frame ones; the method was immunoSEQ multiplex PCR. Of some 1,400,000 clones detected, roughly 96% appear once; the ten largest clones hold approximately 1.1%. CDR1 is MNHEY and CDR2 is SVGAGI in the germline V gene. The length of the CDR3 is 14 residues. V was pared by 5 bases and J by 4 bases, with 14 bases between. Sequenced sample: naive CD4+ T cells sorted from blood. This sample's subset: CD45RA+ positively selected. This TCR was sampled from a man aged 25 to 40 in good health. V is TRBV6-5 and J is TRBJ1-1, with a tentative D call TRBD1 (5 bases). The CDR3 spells CASSPPGGGTEAFF. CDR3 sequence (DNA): TGTGCCAGCAGTCCCCCCGGCGGGGGCACTGAAGCTTTCTTT.